A single sample gave rise to the 6 T cell receptor beta chains below, sequenced in a study of human T cells and chemical hapten exposure. It was unfractionated whole blood from which total RNA was extracted. TCRdb fed the 5' RACE reads into MiXCR, producing one record per CDR3 protein. The table has tens of thousands of distinct CDR3 sequences, more than 15% seen once; the top ten hold nearly 7%. These receptors were taken from a female donor in good health.

This clonotype showed up just a few times. J is TRBJ1-4 and V is TRBV28; D not certain. The CDR3 loop spans 15 amino acids. Germline CDR1 reads MDHEN; CDR2 reads SYDVKM. Trimming took off 3 bases at V and 0 bases at J, with 8 bases between the two ends. CDR3 DNA sequence: TGTGCCAGCAGTTTGTTGGATTCAACTAATGAAAAACTGTTTTTT. It is translated as CASSLLDSTNEKLFF. Variable domain in full (rest from reference TRBV28 and TRBJ1-4): DVKVTQSSRYLVKRTGEKVFLECVQDMDHENMFWYRQDPGLGLRLIYFSYDVKMKEKGDIPEGYSVSREKKERFSLILESASTNQTSMYLCASSLLDSTNEKLFFGSGTQLSVL.

The J gene is TRBJ1-5, the V gene TRBV6-2 or TRBV6-3; D perhaps matches TRBD1 (6 bases). The CDR3 runs 16 residues. From germline, CDR1 is MNHEY and CDR2 SVGEGT. The V end was cut by 4 bases, the J end by 0 bases, with 13 bases between. This CDR3 is CASSWGGANSNQPQHF. In DNA, the CDR3 is TGTGCCAGCAGTTGGGGGGGCGCAAATAGCAATCAGCCCCAGCATTTT.

The rearrangement links TRBV20-1 to TRBJ1-2, with TRBD1 matching over 8 bases. The CDR3 totals 12 residues. Germline V gene sequence: CDR1 DFQATT, CDR2 SNEGSKA (reference sequence). Trimming cost V 6 bases and J 4 bases; bases outside gene matches: 4. CDR3 nucleotide sequence: TGCAGTGCCCCGACAGGGGCCTATGGCTACACCTTC. Protein sequence: CSAPTGAYGYTF.

The rearrangement uses TRBV30 and TRBJ1-5; D is ambiguous. Looked up from germline, CDR1 is GTSNPN and CDR2 is SVGIG (reference sequence). This CDR3 is built from 13 residues. V was shortened by 1 base and J by 1 base, with 5 bases between the two germline ends. The CDR3 loop is CAWSGQSNQPQHF. In nucleotides, the CDR3 is TGTGCCTGGAGTGGGCAAAGCAATCAGCCCCAGCATTTT.

This clonotype was observed at least ten times. The rearrangement links TRBV6-6 to TRBJ1-1; TRBD1 is a possible D gene (5 bases). Between the trimmed V and J ends, which lost 4 bases and 5 bases, there was a span of 11 bases. Germline V gene lookup returns CDR1 MNHNY and CDR2 SVGAGI (reference sequence). This CDR3 has 13 amino acids. The CDR3: CASSLPGRTEAFF. The DNA for the CDR3 is TGTGCCAGCAGTTTACCAGGGCGGACTGAAGCTTTCTTT.

The rearrangement uses TRBV5-1 and TRBJ1-1; D might be TRBD1 (5 bases). Trimming left V 4 bases short and J 1 base short, with 11 bases between. CDR3 length: 14 amino acids. CDR1 and CDR2 from the germline V gene are SGHRS and YFSETQ. The CDR3 DNA sequence: TGCGCCAGCAGCCAGCAGACAGAGAACACTGAAGCTTTCTTT. Its translation: CASSQQTENTEAFF.